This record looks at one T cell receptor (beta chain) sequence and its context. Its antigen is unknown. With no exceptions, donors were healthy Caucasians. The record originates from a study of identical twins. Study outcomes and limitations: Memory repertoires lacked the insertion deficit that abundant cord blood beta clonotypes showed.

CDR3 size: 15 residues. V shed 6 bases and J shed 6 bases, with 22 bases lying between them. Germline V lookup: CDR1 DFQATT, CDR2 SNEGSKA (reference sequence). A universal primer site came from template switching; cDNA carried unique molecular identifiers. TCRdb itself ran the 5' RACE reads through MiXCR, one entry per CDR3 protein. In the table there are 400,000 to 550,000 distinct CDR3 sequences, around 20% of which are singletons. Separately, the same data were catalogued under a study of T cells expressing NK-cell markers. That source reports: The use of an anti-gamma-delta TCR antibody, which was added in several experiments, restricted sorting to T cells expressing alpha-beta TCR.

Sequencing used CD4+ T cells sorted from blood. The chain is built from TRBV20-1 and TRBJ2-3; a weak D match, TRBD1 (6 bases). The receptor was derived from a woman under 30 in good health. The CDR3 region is CSAQPGQSDPDTQYF. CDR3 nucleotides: TGCAGTGCCCAGCCGGGACAAAGTGACCCGGATACGCAGTATTTT.